What follows is one T cell receptor beta chain and its context. This sample was taken from a study of cytomegalovirus exposure and HLA in healthy donors. The protocol was immunoSEQ multiplex PCR, while the TCRdb copy is restricted to in-frame clones and leaves out a portion. This sample carries 100,000 to 120,000 clones, approximately 89% of them seen once, and the ten largest clones take 1.5% to 2%. The donors were part of the roughly 110-subject validation cohort, which stood apart from the approximately 640-subject first cohort. V dropped 7 bases and J dropped 5 bases, with 17 bases sitting between them. This CDR3 has 14 amino acids. From germline, CDR1 is MDHEN and CDR2 SYDVKM.

This sequence joins TRBV28 and TRBJ1-2; D is perhaps TRBD1 (5 bases). The receptor was isolated from a woman under 30 in good health and CMV-seronegative. Material: PBMCs. CDR3 amino acids: CASTPPGGVYGYTF. Here the CDR3 DNA reads TGTGCCAGCACCCCCCCGGGGGGAGTTTATGGCTACACCTTC.